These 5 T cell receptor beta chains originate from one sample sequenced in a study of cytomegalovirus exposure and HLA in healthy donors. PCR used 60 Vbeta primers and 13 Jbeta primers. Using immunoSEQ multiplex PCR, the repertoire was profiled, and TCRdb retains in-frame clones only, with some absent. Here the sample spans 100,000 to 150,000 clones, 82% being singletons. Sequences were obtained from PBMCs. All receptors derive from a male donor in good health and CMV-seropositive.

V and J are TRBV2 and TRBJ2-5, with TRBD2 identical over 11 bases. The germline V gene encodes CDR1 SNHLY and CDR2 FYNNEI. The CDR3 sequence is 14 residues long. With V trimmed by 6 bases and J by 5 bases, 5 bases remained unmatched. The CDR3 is CASSLRTSGETQYF. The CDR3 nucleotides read TGTGCCAGCAGCCTCAGGACTAGCGGGGAGACCCAGTACTTC.

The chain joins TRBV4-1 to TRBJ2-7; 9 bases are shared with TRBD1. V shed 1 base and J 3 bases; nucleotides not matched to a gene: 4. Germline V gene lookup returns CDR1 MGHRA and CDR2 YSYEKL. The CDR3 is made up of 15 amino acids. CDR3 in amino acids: CASSQVGTGNYEQYF. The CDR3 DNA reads TGCGCCAGCAGCCAAGTGGGGACAGGGAACTACGAGCAGTACTTC.

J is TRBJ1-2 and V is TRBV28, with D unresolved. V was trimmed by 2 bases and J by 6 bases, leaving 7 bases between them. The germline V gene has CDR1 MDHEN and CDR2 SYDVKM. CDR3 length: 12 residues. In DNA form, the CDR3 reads TGTGCCAGCAGTTTAACCACAGATGGCTACACCTTC. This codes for CASSLTTDGYTF.

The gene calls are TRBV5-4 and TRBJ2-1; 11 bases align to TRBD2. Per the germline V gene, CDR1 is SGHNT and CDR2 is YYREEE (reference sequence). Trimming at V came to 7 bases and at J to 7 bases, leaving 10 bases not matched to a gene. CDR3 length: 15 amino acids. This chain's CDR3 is CASGATSGSENEQFF. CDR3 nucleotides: TGTGCCAGCGGCGCCACTAGCGGGAGTGAGAATGAGCAGTTCTTC.

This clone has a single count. The CDR3 protein is CASRSGDAKNIQYF. The CDR3 DNA reads TGTGCCAGCAGATCAGGGGATGCCAAAAACATTCAGTACTTC. The chain carries TRBV6-4 and TRBJ2-4; possibly TRBD1 for D (6 bases). The CDR3 consists of 14 residues. Germline V gene sequence: CDR1 MRHNA, CDR2 SNTAGT. Trimming took off 6 bases at V and 1 base at J, with 10 bases between the two ends.